This T cell receptor (beta chain) was captured in a study of cytotoxic CD8 clonotypes in ibrutinib-treated CLL. Study in general: Of a cohort that held ten to twelve relapsed/refractory and around 15 treatment-naive patients, some 17 were IGHV unmutated. Sequencing produced an average of about 250,000 productive templates and more than 90,000 productive rearrangements per sample.

Method: immunoSEQ multiplex PCR; TCRdb's copy keeps in-frame clones and lacks some. In the table there are roughly 250,000 clones, roughly 70% of which are singletons. Trimming removed 3 bases at V and 0 bases at J, with 26 bases between. The CDR3 has 20 amino acids. Germline lookup yields CDR1 GTSNPN and CDR2 SVGIG (reference sequence). The chain recombines TRBV30 with TRBJ1-4, with D possibly TRBD1 on 5 matching bases. This sequence was found in a human donor with chronic lymphocytic leukemia. The input for sequencing was PBMCs, taken after 24 months of ibrutinib treatment. The CDR3 reads CAWRAWDRALHPTTNEKLFF. In nucleotides, the CDR3 is TGTGCCTGGAGGGCTTGGGACCGGGCCCTTCACCCCACAACTAATGAAAAACTGTTTTTT.